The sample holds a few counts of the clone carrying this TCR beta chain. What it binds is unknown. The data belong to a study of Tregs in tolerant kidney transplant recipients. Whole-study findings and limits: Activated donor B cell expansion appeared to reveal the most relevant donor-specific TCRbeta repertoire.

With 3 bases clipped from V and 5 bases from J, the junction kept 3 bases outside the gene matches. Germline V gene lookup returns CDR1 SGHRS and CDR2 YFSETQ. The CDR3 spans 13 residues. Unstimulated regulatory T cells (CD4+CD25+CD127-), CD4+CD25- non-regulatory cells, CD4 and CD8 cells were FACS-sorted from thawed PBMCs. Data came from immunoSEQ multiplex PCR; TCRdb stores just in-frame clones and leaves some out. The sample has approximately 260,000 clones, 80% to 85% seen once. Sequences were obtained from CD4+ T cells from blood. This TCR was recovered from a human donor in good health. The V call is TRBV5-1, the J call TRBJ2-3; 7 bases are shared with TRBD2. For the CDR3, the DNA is TGCGCCAGCAGCTCTTGGGGGGGAGATACGCAGTATTTT. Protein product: CASSSWGGDTQYF. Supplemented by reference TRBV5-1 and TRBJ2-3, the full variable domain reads KAGVTQTPRYLIKTRGQQVTLSCSPISGHRSVSWYQQTPGQGLQFLFEYFSETQRNKGNFPGRFSGRQFSNSRSEMNVSTLELGDSALYLCASSSWGGDTQYFGPGTRLTVL.